This T cell receptor (beta chain) was recovered during a study of T cells in Graves' hyperthyroidism and ophthalmopathy. Study-level findings and limits: Peripheral blood also featured most of the thyroid clonotypes expanded above 0.001. Model-based prediction identified ophthalmopathy a median around 6.5 months prior to its onset.

The CDR3 runs 17 residues. Germline V gene sequence: CDR1 DFQATT, CDR2 SNEGSKA (reference sequence). Trimming removed 2 bases from V and 0 bases from J; junction bases left unmatched: 10. Every diagnosis used clinical symptoms, serum thyroxine and TRAb, thyroid ultrasound and orbital computed tomography. It was RNA transcripts that yielded the amplified TCR beta CDR3 regions. The study used the HTBI primer set for a first-round RT-PCR of the TCR CDR3. Using its own MiXCR run on the multiplex PCR reads, TCRdb lists one record per CDR3 protein. The sample consists of over 650,000 distinct CDR3 sequences, 45% of them appearing once. Concerning this clonotype: Antigen specificity is unknown.

The sample taken for sequencing was peripheral blood or thyroid tissue (not recorded which). The chain combines TRBV20-1 with TRBJ2-5; 9 nucleotides match TRBD2. This TCR was sampled from an adult man with Graves' disease, either hyperthyroidism or ophthalmopathy (not recorded which). This chain's CDR3 is CSARPFQRGVYQETQYF. The CDR3 DNA follows: TGCAGTGCTAGACCCTTTCAGCGGGGGGTTTACCAAGAGACCCAGTACTTC.